This record looks at one T cell receptor (beta chain) sequence and its context. Its antigen is undetermined. V lost 2 bases and J lost 4, with 11 bases in between. The CDR3 covers 14 residues. CDR1 is SGDLS, CDR2 YYNGEE, per germline. This sample stems from a study of shared clonotypes between healthy human individuals. On the study more broadly: Ranging from 18 to 49 in age, donors were a couple of women and a few men.

Division of CD4+ cells produced a CD45RA+ naive subset and a CD45RA-negative memory subset. The assay was immunoSEQ multiplex PCR, and TCRdb's table has in-frame clones only and misses some. The sample includes about 700,000 clones, around 67% of them seen just once. Study-wide results and limits: The sole specimen, blood, was sampled, and tissue repertoires likely differ. Non-shared clonotypes were found to have lower generation probabilities than the clonotypes that were shared by all four of the sorted-subset donors.

The specimen sequenced was memory CD4+ T cells sorted from blood. Subset meaning: CD45RA-negative fraction. The clonotype comes from a woman aged 25 to 39 in good health. J is TRBJ2-3 and V is TRBV9; D remains unclear. The CDR3 region is CASSVRPPPDTQYF. CDR3 coding DNA: TGTGCCAGCAGCGTTAGACCACCCCCAGATACGCAGTATTTT.